This T cell receptor (beta chain) was identified during a study of liver allograft versus peripheral blood T cells (TCRdb year 2020). Broadly, across the study: The study compared the T cell receptor repertoires present in transplanted livers with the repertoires present in the peripheral blood of liver transplant recipients. What the work shows at the level of the full study, not this receptor alone: T cell receptor repertoires inside liver allografts were reported to differ from those detected in peripheral blood.

Worth noting for this clonotype: What antigen it recognizes has not been identified. No base quality values were provided; no much bigger clone lies one nucleotide off.

The CDR3 spans 13 residues, from the cysteine through the phenylalanine. This entry keeps only the CDR3 DNA: 39 bases, framed from base 1. The junction carries 16 bases between V and J, which are trimmed by 5 bases and 9 bases respectively. For CDR1 and CDR2, the germline V gene (reference sequence) lists SEHNR and FQNEAQ. Sequenced using an Illumina MiSeq. The public reads were run again by TCRdb, first through fastp at Q25 and then through MiXCR, and only productive beta chains were kept. Merged by CDR3 protein, the rows form single entries marked with the most common genes and DNA. The sample yields some 10,000 distinct CDR3 sequences; about a fifth were counted once. The ten largest clonotypes hold 1.2% of the sample.

This chain joins TRBV7-9 to TRBJ1-1; no confident D gene assignment can be made. The clonotype comes from a human patient who had a liver transplant. After a transplant, the graft donor may have provided part of the T cells. CDR3 sequence: CASSEQAGVQAFF. DNA sequence: TGTGCCAGCAGCGAGCAGGCTGGAGTGCAAGCTTTCTTT.